The T cell receptor (beta chain) described here comes from a study of blood T cell repertoires in COVID-19. Participant age was 18 to 89 years, and participants resided in roughly 25 US areas. Symptom resolution, clearance, or two negative PCRs marked donors in Cohort 3 as recovered. Produced via immunoSEQ multiplex PCR; TCRdb's table is partial and in-frame only. The sample holds 250,000 or so clones, roughly 80% seen once. This CDR3 has 14 residues. Germline V lookup: CDR1 SGHNT, CDR2 YYREEE (reference sequence). Trimming shortened V by 1 base and J by 6 bases, and 13 bases separated the two germline ends.

The sequenced sample was PBMCs or T cells enriched from blood (not recorded which). The sequence was obtained from a man aged 45-65 years who had recovered from COVID-19. The chain carries TRBV5-4 and TRBJ1-2; a weak D match, TRBD1 (6 bases). Here the CDR3 reads CASSLTGLGNGYTF. In nucleotides, the CDR3 is TGTGCCAGCAGCTTGACAGGGCTCGGGAATGGCTACACCTTC.